Sequencing of this T cell receptor beta chain was carried out in a study of blood T cell repertoires in COVID-19. Overall study: The United States, Italy and Spain were the sources of the acute and convalescent COVID-19 samples.

Measured with immunoSEQ multiplex PCR; TCRdb has only the in-frame clones, and not every one. Here the sample spans under 250,000 clones, around 82% being singletons. The sequenced sample was peripheral blood. The origin of this receptor is a woman aged 30 to 39 who had recovered from COVID-19.

The CDR3 nucleotides read TGTGCCAGCATCCCCCAAAGGGGACAGGGGTACGATACGCAGTATTTT. Residues: CASIPQRGQGYDTQYF. This rearrangement joins TRBV28 to TRBJ2-3, with 10 bases identical to TRBD1. Germline values: CDR1 MDHEN, CDR2 SYDVKM. The CDR3 extends over 16 amino acids. After removal of 7 bases from V and 6 bases from J, the junction contained 13 bases not matched to a gene.